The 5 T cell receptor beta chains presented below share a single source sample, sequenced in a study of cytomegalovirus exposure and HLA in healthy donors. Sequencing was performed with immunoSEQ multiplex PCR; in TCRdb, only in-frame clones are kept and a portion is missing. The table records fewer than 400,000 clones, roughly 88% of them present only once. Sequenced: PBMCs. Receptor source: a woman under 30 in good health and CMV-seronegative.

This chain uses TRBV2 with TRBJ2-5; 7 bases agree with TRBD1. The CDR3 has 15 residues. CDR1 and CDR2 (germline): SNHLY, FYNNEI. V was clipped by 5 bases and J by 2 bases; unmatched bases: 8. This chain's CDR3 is CASSYQGVGQETQYF. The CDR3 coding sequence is TGTGCCAGCAGTTACCAGGGGGTTGGTCAAGAGACCCAGTACTTC.

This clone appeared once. The CDR3 nucleotides are TGTGCCAGCAGTGTGCCAGCTTCGGGAGAGGATACGCAGTATTTT. Its translation: CASSVPASGEDTQYF. The rearrangement links TRBV2 to TRBJ2-3, with D possibly being TRBD2 (6 bases). V was cut by 4 bases and J by 6 bases, with 17 bases left in between. This CDR3 is 15 amino acids long. The germline CDR1 and CDR2 sequences are SNHLY and FYNNEI.

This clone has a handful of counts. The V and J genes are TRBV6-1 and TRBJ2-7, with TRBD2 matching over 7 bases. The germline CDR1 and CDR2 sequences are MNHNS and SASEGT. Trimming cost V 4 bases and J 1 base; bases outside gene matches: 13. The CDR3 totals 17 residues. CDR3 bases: TGTGCCAGCAGTGGGAAAGGGCGGGGGTTTATGTCCTACGAGCAGTACTTC. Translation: CASSGKGRGFMSYEQYF.

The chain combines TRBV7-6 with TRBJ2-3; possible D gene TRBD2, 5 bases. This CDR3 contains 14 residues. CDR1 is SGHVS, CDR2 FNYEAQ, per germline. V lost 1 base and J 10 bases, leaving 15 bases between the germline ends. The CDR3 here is CASSLVGEARAQYF. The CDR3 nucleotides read TGTGCCAGCAGCTTAGTTGGCGAAGCGAGGGCGCAGTATTTT.

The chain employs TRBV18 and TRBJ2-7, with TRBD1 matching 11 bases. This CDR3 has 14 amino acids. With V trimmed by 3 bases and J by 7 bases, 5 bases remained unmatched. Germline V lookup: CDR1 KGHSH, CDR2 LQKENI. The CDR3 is CASSPGQGVREQYF. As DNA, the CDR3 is TGTGCCAGCTCACCGGGACAGGGGGTGCGGGAGCAGTACTTC.